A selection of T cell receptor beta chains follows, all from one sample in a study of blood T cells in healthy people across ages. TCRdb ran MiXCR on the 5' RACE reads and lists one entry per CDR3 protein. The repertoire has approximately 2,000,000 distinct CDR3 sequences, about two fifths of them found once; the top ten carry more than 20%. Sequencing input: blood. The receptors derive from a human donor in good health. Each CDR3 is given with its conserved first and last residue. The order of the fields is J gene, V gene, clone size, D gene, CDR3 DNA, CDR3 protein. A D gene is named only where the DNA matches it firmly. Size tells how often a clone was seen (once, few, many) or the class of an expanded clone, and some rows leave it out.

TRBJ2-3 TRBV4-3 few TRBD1 TGCGCCAGCAGCCAAGAATTGACAGGGGTGGGAGATACGCAGTATTTT CASSQELTGVGDTQYF
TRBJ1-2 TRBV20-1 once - TGCAGTGCTAGTCCAGCCCCAAGGGGCTATGGCTACACCTTC CSASPAPRGYGYTF
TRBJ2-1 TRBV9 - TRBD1 TGTGCCAGCAGCTCCACCGGGACAGGGGGCCATGAGCAGTTCTTC CASSSTGTGGHEQFF
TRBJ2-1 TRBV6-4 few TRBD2 TGTGCCAGCAGTGACTCGCCCAGCGGGGGCCTCAATGAGCAGTTCTTC CASSDSPSGGLNEQFF
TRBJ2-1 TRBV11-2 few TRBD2 TGTGCCAGCAGCTCGACTAGCGCCGACTCCTACAATGAGCAGTTCTTC CASSSTSADSYNEQFF
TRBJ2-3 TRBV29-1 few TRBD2 TGCAGCGTGACCCCCTTGGAGCGGGGGGCAGATACGCAGTATTTT CSVTPLERGADTQYF
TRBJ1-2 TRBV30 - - TGTGCCTGGAGTGCCGGCCAAACGGGCTATGGCTACACCTTC CAWSAGQTGYGYTF
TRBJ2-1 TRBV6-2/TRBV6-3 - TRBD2 TGTGCCAGCAGTGCCGGACTAGCGGGGGGGCTGTACAATGAGCAGTTCTTC CASSAGLAGGLYNEQFF
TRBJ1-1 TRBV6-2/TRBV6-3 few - TGTGCCGGCAGTTTGGTGAACACTGAAGCTTTCTTT CAGSLVNTEAFF
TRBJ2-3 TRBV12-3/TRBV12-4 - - TGTGCCAGCAGTCATCCCCCACGGATCGGCACAGATACGCAGTATTTT CASSHPPRIGTDTQYF
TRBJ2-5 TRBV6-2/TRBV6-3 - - TGTGCCAGCTCCCAGAGAATTACTCAAGAGACCCAGTACTTC CASSQRITQETQYF
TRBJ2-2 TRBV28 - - TGTGCCAGCAGTTGGGGGGGACAGAACACCGGGGAGCTGTTTTTT CASSWGGQNTGELFF
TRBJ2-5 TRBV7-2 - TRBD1 TGTGCCAGCACTCTACAGGGGGCAGAAGAAGAGACCCAGTACTTC CASTLQGAEEETQYF
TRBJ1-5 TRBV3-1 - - TGTGCCAGCAGCCAAGCGGGAGATCCTCAGCCCCAGCATTTT CASSQAGDPQPQHF
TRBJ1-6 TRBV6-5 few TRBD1 TGTGCCAGCAGTTACCTTGGGACAGGGGATTCACCCCTCCACTTT CASSYLGTGDSPLHF
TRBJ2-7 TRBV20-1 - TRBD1 TGCAGTGCTAGAGAGGCTGGTGGGACAGGGTACTACGAGCAGTGCTTC CSAREAGGTGYYEQCF
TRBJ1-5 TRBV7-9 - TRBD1 TGTGCCAGCAGCCCTGGACAGGGAGGAAGCAATCAGCCCCAGCATTTT CASSPGQGGSNQPQHF
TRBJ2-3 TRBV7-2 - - TGTGCCAGCAGCTTAGCCGGGATGGATTCGCAGTATTTT CASSLAGMDSQYF
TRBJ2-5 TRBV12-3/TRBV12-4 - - TGTGCCAGCAGTGGGGACTACCAAGAGACCCAGTACTTC CASSGDYQETQYF
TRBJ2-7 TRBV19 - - TGTGCCACCGCCGGATGGGGGGACATAGCCTACGAGCAGTACTTC CATAGWGDIAYEQYF
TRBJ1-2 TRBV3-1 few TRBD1 TGTGCCAGCACCTCGACAGGGGGCAATGGCTACACCTTC CASTSTGGNGYTF
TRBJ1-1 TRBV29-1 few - TGCAGCGCCCGGACAGCTACGGGGGCTTTCTTT CSARTATGAFF
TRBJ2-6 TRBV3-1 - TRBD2 TGTGCCAGCAGCCCTCTACGTCCGGGAGGTGAGGCCAACGTCCTGACTTTC CASSPLRPGGEANVLTF
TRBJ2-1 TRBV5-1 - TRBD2 TGCGCCAGCAGCTGGGGACTAGCGGGGATTGAGCAGTTCTTC CASSWGLAGIEQFF
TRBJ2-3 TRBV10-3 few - TGTGCCATCAGGAAGGGTGGACCACAAGATACGCAGTATTTT CAIRKGGPQDTQYF